The rows below give T cell receptor beta chains drawn from one sample of a study of OX40 agonist ivuxolimab in advanced cancers. Only in-frame clones appear in the TCRdb table, and some are missing; sequencing was by immunoSEQ multiplex PCR. The repertoire holds more than 80,000 clones, with 75% to 95% as singletons. Specimen: CD4+ or CD8+ T cells sorted from blood, collected in a trial of the OX40 agonist ivuxolimab. The origin of the receptors is an adult with an advanced solid tumor such as melanoma, head and neck, liver or kidney cancer. The CDR3 runs from the conserved cysteine through the conserved F or W. A D gene is named only where the DNA matches it firmly. Size is stated for part of the rows, as once, few or many counts, or as a class when the clone is expanded.

clone size	V gene	CDR3 length	J gene	D gene	CDR3 DNA	CDR3 protein
.	TRBV11-2	15	TRBJ2-7	TRBD1	TGTGCCAGCAGCTCCATCAGGGACAGATCCCACGAGCAGTACTTC	CASSSIRDRSHEQYF
once	TRBV7-3	15	TRBJ1-5	.	TGTGCCAGCAGCCTACCGGACCGGACCTCTGGGCCCCAGCATTTT	CASSLPDRTSGPQHF
.	TRBV7-9	14	TRBJ1-1	TRBD1	TGTGCCAGCAGCCCCCCGACAGGGGGCACTGAAGCTTTCTTT	CASSPPTGGTEAFF
.	TRBV5-1	13	TRBJ2-1	.	TGCGCCAGCAGCATTTACACGGCTCGGGGGCAGTTCTTC	CASSIYTARGQFF
.	TRBV15	16	TRBJ1-4	.	TGTGCCACCAGCAGAGACAGGCTTGCAACTAATGAAAAACTGTTTTTT	CATSRDRLATNEKLFF
.	TRBV7-2	16	TRBJ2-7	.	TGTGCCAGCAGCTTAGGGCGGGGCCCCCTCTCCTACGAGCAGTACTTC	CASSLGRGPLSYEQYF
few	TRBV5-4	15	TRBJ2-7	TRBD1	TGTGCCAGCAGCCTGAAGGGGACAGGGGCCTACGAGCAGTACTTC	CASSLKGTGAYEQYF
.	TRBV5-1	12	TRBJ2-2	.	TGCGCCAGCAGCTTAGGGGCCGGGGAGCTGTTTTTT	CASSLGAGELFF
.	TRBV7-9	15	TRBJ2-7	.	TGTGCCAGCAGTGTCTCCCAGTTAAGCTCCTACGAGCAGTACTTC	CASSVSQLSSYEQYF
.	TRBV6-4	14	TRBJ2-1	.	TGTGCCAGCAGTGACTCCGAAAACGGGAGTACAAAGTTCTTC	CASSDSENGSTKFF
once	TRBV6-5	15	TRBJ2-7	.	TGTGCCAGCAGTTACTTTCCAGGGGGGTCCTACGAGCAGTACTTC	CASSYFPGGSYEQYF
.	TRBV7-3	16	TRBJ2-2	TRBD2	TGTGCCAGCAGCCGGCTAGCGGGAACTAACACCGGGGAGCTGTTTTTT	CASSRLAGTNTGELFF
once	TRBV11-3	14	TRBJ2-7	TRBD1	TGTGCCAGCAGCCTCCGGGACAGGGACTACGAGCAGTACTTC	CASSLRDRDYEQYF
.	TRBV5-6	14	TRBJ2-7	TRBD1	TGTGCCAGCAGCGTGGGACAGGGGGTGGGCGAGCAGTACTTC	CASSVGQGVGEQYF
.	TRBV15	14	TRBJ1-4	TRBD1	TGTGCCACCAGCCCCCCGGGACAGCTTGAAAAACTGTTTTTT	CATSPPGQLEKLFF
.	TRBV28	15	TRBJ1-2	.	TGTGCCAGTAGGGACGGGGACCTCGCTAACTATGGCTACACCTTC	CASRDGDLANYGYTF
.	TRBV5-1	16	TRBJ2-2	.	TGCGCCAGCAGCTTGGAAGGCAGGGCGAACACCGGGGAGCTGTTTTTT	CASSLEGRANTGELFF
few	TRBV9	14	TRBJ2-1	TRBD2	TGTGCCAGCAGCGAGCGGGGGCCAGGGAATGAGCAGTTCTTC	CASSERGPGNEQFF
.	TRBV28	16	TRBJ2-7	TRBD2	TGTGCCAGCAGGGGGGGACTAGCGGGAGGGTCCTACGAGCAGTACTTC	CASRGGLAGGSYEQYF
.	TRBV25-1	16	TRBJ1-2	.	TGTGCCAGCAGTGAAACCCTGGACAGCTCTAACTATGGCTACACCTTC	CASSETLDSSNYGYTF
.	TRBV28	15	TRBJ2-1	.	TGTGCCAGCAGTTCCGGGACCCAGGCCTACAATGAGCAGTTCTTC	CASSSGTQAYNEQFF
.	TRBV28	17	TRBJ2-3	TRBD2	TGTGCCAGCAGCTCCGGGACTAGCGGGAGATCCACAGATACGCAGTATTTT	CASSSGTSGRSTDTQYF
.	TRBV5-3	15	TRBJ2-7	.	TGTGCCAGAAGCATACGTCCGGCGCCAGCCTACGAGCAGTACTTC	CARSIRPAPAYEQYF
.	TRBV6-5	15	TRBJ2-2	TRBD2	TGTGCCAGCAGTTCAAGCGGGAGCTGGTCCGGGGAGCTGTTTTTT	CASSSSGSWSGELFF
.	TRBV5-1	14	TRBJ1-4	.	TGCGCCAGCAGCTTGGATGGGAGGGGTGAAAAACTGTTTTTT	CASSLDGRGEKLFF
.	TRBV28	15	TRBJ2-7	TRBD2	TGTGCCAGCACAATCGGGGGGGGTAGCTCCTACGAGCAGTACTTC	CASTIGGGSSYEQYF
.	TRBV5-1	12	TRBJ2-2	.	TGCGCCAGCAAAGAAAACACCGGGGAGCTGTTTTTT	CASKENTGELFF
.	TRBV7-2	15	TRBJ2-7	.	TGTGCCAGCAGCTTAGGTGGCAACCATCCTTACGAGCAGTACTTC	CASSLGGNHPYEQYF
.	TRBV5-1	18	TRBJ2-5	TRBD2	TGCGCCAGCAGCTTGGTTCTAGCGGGGACTAGACCTGCAGAGACCCAGTACTTC	CASSLVLAGTRPAETQYF
.	TRBV4-1	16	TRBJ1-3	.	TGCGCCAGCAGCCAAGATAACAGGGTAGCTGGAAACACCATATATTTT	CASSQDNRVAGNTIYF
.	TRBV30	13	TRBJ2-7	.	TGTGCCTGGAGAGGGATTAGGTCCTACGAGCAGTACTTC	CAWRGIRSYEQYF
once	TRBV28	14	TRBJ2-7	.	TGTGCCAGCATCTCCGGGGGTGCCCCCTACGAGCAGTACTTC	CASISGGAPYEQYF
.	TRBV11-2	14	TRBJ2-7	TRBD1	TGTGCCAGCAGCGTCAGGGACAGGTCCTACGAGCAGTACTTC	CASSVRDRSYEQYF
.	TRBV30	13	TRBJ1-2	.	TGTGCCTGGACCCCGGACAGCCCCTATGGCTACACCTTC	CAWTPDSPYGYTF
.	TRBV28	14	TRBJ2-7	TRBD1	TGTGCCAGCACACCGGGACAGGGAACGTACGAGCAGTACTTC	CASTPGQGTYEQYF
.	TRBV7-6	12	TRBJ2-5	.	TGTGCCAGCAGCTTAGGGAATTCCCCCCCCCACTTC	CASSLGNSPPHF
.	TRBV5-1	15	TRBJ2-3	.	TGCGCCAGCAGCTCCCGGACCCAGAGCACAGATACGCAGTATTTT	CASSSRTQSTDTQYF
.	TRBV4-3	13	TRBJ1-4	.	TGCGCCAGCAGCCAAGATTGGGGTGAAAAACTGTTTTTT	CASSQDWGEKLFF
.	TRBV11-2	15	TRBJ2-7	TRBD1	TGTGCCAGCAGCAGGGGGACAGGGGTGGGCTACGAGCAGTACTTC	CASSRGTGVGYEQYF
.	TRBV19	15	TRBJ1-3	TRBD1	TGTGCCAGTATTGCCGACAGGGTGGCCGGAAACACCATATATTTT	CASIADRVAGNTIYF
.	TRBV10-1	14	TRBJ2-7	.	TGCGCCAGCCCCGGGGCCATCTTTTCCTACGAGCAGTACTTC	CASPGAIFSYEQYF